The 5 T cell receptor beta chains below were found in one sample sequenced in a study of monozygotic twins with inflammatory bowel disease. TCRdb reprocessed the 5' RACE reads, keeping one entry per CDR3 protein, no DNA. Its table records 400,000 to 500,000 distinct CDR3 sequences. The specimen was blood. Receptors were obtained from a human donor with ulcerative colitis or Crohn's disease, or a healthy co-twin of an affected twin (not recorded which).

The J gene is TRBJ2-2, the V gene TRBV7-8; the D call from TCRdb, TRBD1, cannot be confirmed without DNA. The CDR3 spans 17 residues. In germline, CDR1 is SGHVS, CDR2 FQNEAQ. CDR3 in amino acids: CASSTLQGPTNTGELFF.

The chain is built from TRBV23-1 and TRBJ2-5; checking the TCRdb D call of TRBD1 is not possible without DNA. TRBV23-1 is an ORF for which the function is uncertain. This CDR3 region has 16 residues. CDR3 sequence reads: CASSNLDRAYQETQYF.

The V gene is TRBV27, the J gene TRBJ1-2; as DNA is missing, the TRBD1 call by TCRdb cannot be tested. Germline V gives CDR1 MNHEY, CDR2 SMNVEV (reference sequence). The CDR3 length is 13 residues. The CDR3: CASSLTGSYGYTF.

The rearrangement links TRBV7-9 to TRBJ1-4. This CDR3 has 15 residues. CDR1 and CDR2 from the germline V gene are SEHNR and FQNEAQ (reference sequence). The CDR3: CASSLFGDPNEKLFF.

J is TRBJ2-1 and V is TRBV15; TCRdb picks TRBD2, but there is no DNA to check that call. This CDR3 has 17 residues. Germline loops: CDR1 LNHNV, CDR2 YYDKDF (reference sequence). The chain's CDR3 is CATSNAPGLAGVNEQFF.